This entry lists 11 T cell receptor beta chains sequenced from one sample in a study of OX40 agonist ivuxolimab in advanced cancers. Assay used: immunoSEQ multiplex PCR; TCRdb lists only in-frame clones, some missing. The sample has fewer than 100,000 clones, 80% to 90% seen once. Sequences were derived from CD4+ or CD8+ T cells sorted from blood, sampled in a trial of the OX40 agonist ivuxolimab. These receptors all come from an adult with an advanced solid tumor such as melanoma, head and neck, liver or kidney cancer.

This clone was detected only once. The CDR3 nucleotides read TGTGCCAGCAGCTTGGGGGTTGGAGATGAAAAACTGTTTTTT. It yields the protein CASSLGVGDEKLFF. The chain employs TRBV7-9 and TRBJ1-4; D might be TRBD1 (5 bases). V lost 3 bases, J lost 6 bases, and 11 bases lay in between. Germline V gene lookup returns CDR1 SEHNR and CDR2 FQNEAQ (reference sequence). This CDR3 is 14 amino acids long.

In this sample, this clone turned up a few times. The V and J genes are TRBV5-1 and TRBJ2-2, with unresolved D. Germline CDR1 SGHRS, CDR2 YFSETQ. Trimming removed 4 bases from V and 7 bases from J, with 11 bases in between. The CDR3 sequence is 13 residues long. CDR3 coding DNA: TGCGCCAGCAGCCTCTCAAGGGACGGGGAGCTGTTTTTT. It is translated as CASSLSRDGELFF.

V usage is TRBV6-6 and J usage is TRBJ2-1; tentatively, D is TRBD1 or TRBD2 (5 bases each). This CDR3 has 13 residues. The ends were cut back, 6 bases at V and 7 bases at J, with 13 bases in the middle. Germline values: CDR1 MNHNY, CDR2 SVGAGI (reference sequence). CDR3 sequence reads: CASSMREGNEQFF. The CDR3 nucleotides read TGTGCCAGCAGCATGCGCGAGGGGAATGAGCAGTTCTTC.

The chain couples TRBV4-1 to TRBJ2-7; weak D call: TRBD2 (6 bases). Germline assignment: CDR1 MGHRA and CDR2 YSYEKL. Trimming took 2 bases from V and 1 from J, leaving 18 bases between them. The CDR3 runs to 17 residues. The DNA for the CDR3 is TGCGCCAGCAGCCAAAGGGTTTGGGGGGAAGAATCCTACGAGCAGTACTTC. It specifies CASSQRVWGEESYEQYF.

The chain links TRBV5-1 to TRBJ2-7, with D tentatively TRBD1 (6 bases). CDR1 and CDR2 from the germline V gene are SGHRS and YFSETQ. This CDR3 spans 16 amino acids. The germline V and J ends were trimmed by 0 bases and 1 base, with 14 bases remaining between them. The CDR3 DNA reads TGCGCCAGCAGCTTGGGGAGGACAGCAGATTCCTACGAGCAGTACTTC. Its translation: CASSLGRTADSYEQYF. The full variable domain, its missing parts supplied by reference TRBV5-1 and TRBJ2-7, is KAGVTQTPRYLIKTRGQQVTLSCSPISGHRSVSWYQQTPGQGLQFLFEYFSETQRNKGNFPGRFSGRQFSNSRSEMNVSTLELGDSALYLCASSLGRTADSYEQYFGPGTRLTVT.

V usage is TRBV6-5 and J usage is TRBJ2-7, with D perhaps matching TRBD2 (6 bases). Trimming took 3 bases from V and 1 from J, leaving 10 bases between them. The CDR3 contains 14 residues. Germline V gene sequence: CDR1 MNHEY, CDR2 SVGAGI. The CDR3 DNA reads as TGTGCCAGCAGTTATGACGGGAGATCCTACGAGCAGTACTTC. It specifies CASSYDGRSYEQYF.

The genes are TRBV15 and TRBJ2-7; TRBD1 matches at 7 bases. Germline V gene data show CDR1 as LNHNV and CDR2 as YYDKDF (reference sequence). The CDR3 is made up of 13 amino acids. Germline trimming cut 5 bases from V and 2 bases from J; bases unmatched to any gene: 3. The CDR3 coding sequence is TGTGCCACCAGCCGGGACAGACCCTACGAGCAGTACTTC. Protein sequence: CATSRDRPYEQYF.

The chain is built from TRBV14 and TRBJ2-3, with 7 bases lining up with TRBD1. The junction had 8 bases not matched to a gene; V was cut back by 4 bases and J by 1 base. The CDR3 is 16 amino acids. Germline CDR1 SGHDN, CDR2 FVKESK. The CDR3 DNA reads as TGTGCCAGCAGCCGAAGGACAGGTTGGGGCACAGATACGCAGTATTTT. Translation gives CASSRRTGWGTDTQYF.

The chain is built from TRBV2 and TRBJ2-2; no clear D. The V end lost 5 bases, the J end lost 6 bases, and 7 bases lay between the germline ends. CDR1 SNHLY and CDR2 FYNNEI come from the germline V gene. This CDR3 region has 12 residues. CDR3: CASSYTSGELFF. The CDR3 DNA reads TGTGCCAGCAGTTACACCTCCGGGGAGCTGTTTTTT.

The CDR3 region has the DNA TGTGCCAGCAGCGGACAGGACTTTAACACTGAAGCTTTCTTT. Its translation is CASSGQDFNTEAFF. The rearrangement uses TRBV5-4 and TRBJ1-1; 7 positions agree with TRBD1. V shed 4 bases, J shed 2 bases, and the junction held 5 bases outside the gene matches. Germline values: CDR1 SGHNT, CDR2 YYREEE (reference sequence). There are 14 residues in the CDR3.

This chain connects TRBV9 to TRBJ1-6; D gene unclear. Germline-derived CDR1 and CDR2 are SGDLS and YYNGEE. Deletions cut 4 bases from V and 0 bases from J, with 8 bases between. The CDR3 extends over 15 amino acids. The CDR3: CASSPWSSYNSPLHF. The DNA of the CDR3 is TGTGCCAGCAGCCCCTGGAGCTCCTATAATTCACCCCTCCACTTT.